A single sample gave rise to the 20 T cell receptor beta chains below, sequenced in a study of cytomegalovirus exposure and HLA in healthy donors. The study ran its PCR with 60 Vbeta and 13 Jbeta primers. Here immunoSEQ multiplex PCR was the method, and the copy in TCRdb shows in-frame clones only, minus some. The sample carries around 200,000 clones, roughly 78% recorded once. Material for sequencing was PBMCs. The receptors derive from a woman aged 30 to 39 in good health and CMV-seropositive.

This clone has a handful of counts. The gene calls are TRBV18 and TRBJ2-7; D ambiguous. Deletions cut 6 bases from V and 2 bases from J, with 14 bases between. CDR3 size: 14 residues. Germline V gene lookup returns CDR1 KGHSH and CDR2 LQKENI. Here the CDR3 DNA reads TGTGCCAGCTCGACCAGGTCCACCACCTACGAGCAGTACTTC. Protein product: CASSTRSTTYEQYF.

The chain is built from TRBV5-1 and TRBJ2-2, with 10 bases that match TRBD2. Per the germline V gene, CDR1 is SGHRS and CDR2 is YFSETQ. The CDR3 runs to 18 residues. The V and J ends lost 0 bases and 0 bases, in that order; junction bases with no gene match: 5. In DNA form, the CDR3 reads TGCGCCAGCAGCTTGGGGTTAGCGGGGGGCTCGAACACCGGGGAGCTGTTTTTT. This translates into CASSLGLAGGSNTGELFF. The full variable domain, rest sourced from reference TRBV5-1 and TRBJ2-2, is KAGVTQTPRYLIKTRGQQVTLSCSPISGHRSVSWYQQTPGQGLQFLFEYFSETQRNKGNFPGRFSGRQFSNSRSEMNVSTLELGDSALYLCASSLGLAGGSNTGELFFGEGSRLTVL.

This clone was detected once. CDR3 sequence (DNA): TGCAGCGGTTATAGGGGGACTGAAGCTTTCTTT. It translates to CSGYRGTEAFF. The genes are TRBV29-1 and TRBJ1-1, with D perhaps TRBD1 (6 bases). Germline V gives CDR1 SQVTM, CDR2 ANQGSEA. Trimming removed 7 bases from V and 5 bases from J, with 11 bases in between. This CDR3 is built from 11 residues.

The chain employs TRBV10-3 and TRBJ1-4; D possibly corresponds to TRBD1 (5 bases). This CDR3 region has 14 residues. Per germline, CDR1 ENHRY and CDR2 SYGVKD. With 8 bases removed from V and 5 bases from J, the gap between germline ends came to 15 bases. The CDR3 protein is CAIRGRGGNEKLFF. In nucleotides, the CDR3 is TGTGCCATCCGGGGGAGAGGAGGCAATGAAAAACTGTTTTTT.

V usage is TRBV10-1 and J usage is TRBJ2-1; TRBD2 agrees at 7 bases. This CDR3 spans 18 amino acids. CDR1 WNHNN and CDR2 SYGVQD come from the germline V gene (reference sequence). V was clipped by 6 bases and J by 2 bases; unmatched bases: 16. The CDR3 spells CASSPKMTSSGAYNEQFF. The DNA of the CDR3 is TGCGCCAGCAGCCCCAAAATGACTAGCAGTGGGGCCTACAATGAGCAGTTCTTC.

This chain connects TRBV19 to TRBJ2-7, with D perhaps matching TRBD1 (6 bases). The CDR3 is 15 amino acids. Between the trimmed V and J ends, which lost 3 bases and 0 bases, there was a span of 12 bases. Germline V gene data show CDR1 as LNHDA and CDR2 as SQIVND (reference sequence). The CDR3 reads CASSMGQVGSYEQYF. CDR3 nucleotides: TGTGCCAGTAGTATGGGACAAGTCGGCTCCTACGAGCAGTACTTC.

The chain recombines TRBV6-5 with TRBJ1-3, with a tentative D call TRBD1 (6 bases). The CDR3 totals 13 residues. The germline V gene encodes CDR1 MNHEY and CDR2 SVGAGI. The V gene lost 8 bases and the J gene lost 2 bases, with 10 bases spanning the gap. The CDR3 coding sequence is TGTGCCAGCCTGGGGGCCCCTGGAAACACCATATATTTT. Its protein is CASLGAPGNTIYF.

This clone was seen once. The chain couples TRBV6-5 to TRBJ1-3; the D gene is possibly TRBD1 (6 bases). V lost 6 bases, J lost 3 bases, and 12 bases lay in between. Germline lookup yields CDR1 MNHEY and CDR2 SVGAGI. CDR3 length: 14 amino acids. The CDR3 here is CASRSQGFGNTIYF. CDR3 coding DNA: TGTGCCAGCAGATCTCAGGGGTTTGGAAACACCATATATTTT.

This chain connects TRBV7-9 to TRBJ2-5; D remains unclear. Germline V CDR1 and CDR2: SEHNR, FQNEAQ (reference sequence). The CDR3 is 13 residues long. V was clipped by 3 bases and J by 5 bases, with 10 bases between them. The CDR3 is CASSFLLRETQYF. CDR3 in DNA: TGTGCCAGCAGCTTCCTCCTGAGGGAGACCCAGTACTTC.

The J gene is TRBJ2-5, the V gene TRBV27; D is uncertain. Trimming left V 6 bases short and J 0 bases short, with 11 bases between. The germline gives CDR1 MNHEY, CDR2 SMNVEV (reference sequence). This CDR3 spans 14 amino acids. The DNA of the CDR3 is TGTGCCAGCAGCCCTTGGGCTAACCAAGAGACCCAGTACTTC. Translating it yields CASSPWANQETQYF.

The chain has TRBV10-2 and TRBJ2-1; D possibly corresponds to TRBD1 (5 bases). The CDR3 length is 13 residues. The germline V gene encodes CDR1 WSHSY and CDR2 SAAADI. Trimming shortened V by 6 bases and J by 5 bases, and 11 bases separated the two germline ends. In DNA form, the CDR3 reads TGCGCCAGCAGACCCAGGGTTCACAATGAGCAGTTCTTC. Translated, it gives CASRPRVHNEQFF.

This clone has more than one count but fewer than ten. The chain carries TRBV5-6 and TRBJ2-1; 13 bases are shared with TRBD2. The germline gives CDR1 SGHDT, CDR2 YYEEEE. V shed 8 bases and J 0 bases; nucleotides not matched to a gene: 11. The CDR3 runs 18 residues. The CDR3 nucleotides are TGTGCCAGTTGGGGGGGACTAGCGGGATTCGGCTCCTACAATGAGCAGTTCTTC. Translating it yields CASWGGLAGFGSYNEQFF.

This chain connects TRBV5-1 to TRBJ2-3; 11 bases are a match to TRBD2. The CDR3 totals 14 residues. CDR1 and CDR2 from the germline V gene are SGHRS and YFSETQ. With 6 bases clipped from V and 5 bases from J, the junction kept 5 bases outside the gene matches. Here the CDR3 reads CASTETSGEDTQYF. Written as DNA, the CDR3 is TGCGCCAGCACCGAGACTAGCGGGGAAGATACGCAGTATTTT.

On this clone itself: Distinct nucleotide sequences in the sample also encode this CDR3. The genes are TRBV5-1 and TRBJ1-4, with 9 bases identical to TRBD1. Germline CDR1 is SGHRS and CDR2 is YFSETQ. Losses at the gene ends were 1 base for V and 3 bases for J; bases not matched to a gene: 25. The CDR3 spans 23 residues. The CDR3 bases are TGCGCCAGCAGCTTGCGGCCAGGAATTCTACAGGGGGCAAAACCAGGAGCTAATGAAAAACTGTTTTTT. Its translation is CASSLRPGILQGAKPGANEKLFF.

The chain recombines TRBV4-2 with TRBJ2-2, with 12 bases identical to TRBD2. From germline, CDR1 is LGHNA and CDR2 YNFKEQ. The CDR3 has 13 amino acids. Trimming at V came to 6 bases and at J to 7 bases, leaving 0 bases not matched to a gene. In DNA, the CDR3 is TGTGCCAGCAGACTAGCGGGAGGCGGGGAGCTGTTTTTT. Residues: CASRLAGGGELFF.

The chain recombines TRBV6-5 with TRBJ2-1, with D maybe TRBD1 (6 bases). The CDR3 loop spans 13 amino acids. CDR1 is MNHEY and CDR2 is SVGAGI in the germline V gene. The ends were cut back, 5 bases at V and 9 bases at J, with 14 bases in the middle. This chain's CDR3 is CASSPFQGTEQFF. DNA of the CDR3: TGTGCCAGCAGTCCCTTCCAGGGGACTGAGCAGTTCTTC.

This sequence joins TRBV5-4 and TRBJ1-1, with D possibly TRBD1 on 5 matching bases. The CDR3 totals 15 residues. Germline lookup yields CDR1 SGHNT and CDR2 YYREEE (reference sequence). The germline V and J ends were trimmed by 1 base and 4 bases, with 14 bases remaining between them. In DNA form, the CDR3 reads TGTGCCAGCAGCTTGCCCCCCACTGGGGCCACTGAAGCTTTCTTT. Residues: CASSLPPTGATEAFF.

The V gene is TRBV5-1, the J gene TRBJ1-2; a weak D match, TRBD1 (6 bases). Germline CDR1 SGHRS, CDR2 YFSETQ. V was cut by 3 bases and J by 8 bases, with 17 bases left in between. The CDR3 covers 14 residues. CDR3 nucleotides: TGCGCCAGCAGCTCCGGAGGGGGGGCTGAGGGCTACACCTTC. This sequence encodes CASSSGGGAEGYTF.

In its sample, this clone was seen a few times. The gene calls are TRBV5-5 and TRBJ1-2; 7 bases agree with TRBD1. The CDR3 is 13 residues long. Germline-derived CDR1 and CDR2 are SGHKS and YYEKEE (reference sequence). Unmatched junction bases numbered 5, after V lost 5 bases and J lost 4 bases. CDR3 DNA: TGTGCCAGCAGACCTGGGACAGCCTATGGCTACACCTTC. Its protein product is CASRPGTAYGYTF.

The chain combines TRBV7-6 with TRBJ2-5, with TRBD2 as a possible D gene (7 bases). TRBJ2-7 explains the end of the DNA better; the J call may be wrong. CDR3 size: 13 residues. Germline V gene data show CDR1 as SGHVS and CDR2 as FNYEAQ. The CDR3 nucleotides read TGTGCCAGCAGTCCGGGGGGCCGCCGCGAGCAGTACTTC. Translation gives CASSPGGRREQYF.